The 31 T cell receptor beta chains listed next were all sequenced from one sample in a study of T cells in Graves' hyperthyroidism and ophthalmopathy. Regions amplified from RNA transcripts were the TCR beta CDR3 regions. TCR CDR3 underwent first-round RT-PCR with the HTBI primer set. Each CDR3 protein is one row after TCRdb ran MiXCR on the multiplex PCR reads. Of about 250,000 distinct CDR3 sequences listed, 24% are singletons. The specimen sequenced was blood. The receptors originated from a woman between 40 and 50 years old with Graves' ophthalmopathy.

This clonotype was detected ten times or more. The chain joins TRBV7-3 to TRBJ2-2; possible D gene TRBD1, 5 bases. Germline assignment: CDR1 SGHTA and CDR2 FQGTGA. The CDR3 runs to 15 residues. V gave up 3 bases and J gave up 4 bases, with 12 bases separating them. The CDR3: CASSFRARGTGELFF. CDR3 nucleotide sequence: TGTGCCAGCAGCTTTAGGGCTAGGGGCACCGGGGAGCTGTTTTTT.

This clonotype was recorded many times. The J gene is TRBJ2-7, the V gene TRBV29-1; no definite D call. From germline, CDR1 is SQVTM and CDR2 ANQGSEA. V lost 4 bases and J lost 3, with 13 bases in between. CDR3 length: 13 residues. CDR3 nucleotides: TGCAGCGTTGCTAAATATGGGAACTACGAGCAGTACTTC. Amino acid sequence: CSVAKYGNYEQYF.

This clonotype was observed many times. The rearrangement links TRBV28 to TRBJ2-7; 7 nucleotides match TRBD1. This CDR3 is built from 15 residues. Germline trimming cut 5 bases from V and 6 bases from J; bases unmatched to any gene: 13. CDR1 and CDR2 (germline): MDHEN, SYDVKM. The CDR3 sequence: CASSPGQASSSEQYF. The CDR3 DNA reads TGTGCCAGCAGTCCCGGACAGGCTTCTTCTTCCGAGCAGTACTTC.

This clonotype was seen many times. The chain is built from TRBV28 and TRBJ2-1, with D possibly matching TRBD2 (5 bases). CDR3 length equals 13 residues. In germline, CDR1 is MDHEN, CDR2 SYDVKM. With 5 bases removed from V and 3 bases from J, the gap between germline ends came to 8 bases. CDR3 sequence: CASSPGYYNEQFF. The CDR3 nucleotides are TGTGCCAGCAGTCCGGGATACTACAATGAGCAGTTCTTC.

This clonotype came up many times. The chain is built from TRBV12-3 or TRBV12-4 and TRBJ1-5; D uncertain. V lost 3 bases, J lost 4 bases, and 7 bases lay in between. This CDR3 region has 13 residues. CDR3 DNA sequence: TGTGCCAGCAGTTTTACAGAAAATCAGCCCCAGCATTTT. Protein: CASSFTENQPQHF.

This clonotype was detected many times. V gene TRBV6-1 combines with J gene TRBJ1-1; TRBD1 agrees at 7 bases. Germline CDR1 MNHNS, CDR2 SASEGT. This CDR3 contains 14 residues. V lost 7 bases and J lost 0; bases outside the gene matches: 5. The CDR3 sequence is CASMTGIMNTEAFF. The CDR3 bases are TGTGCCAGCATGACAGGGATAATGAACACTGAAGCTTTCTTT.

The chain employs TRBV29-1 and TRBJ2-7, with TRBD1 identical over 8 bases. This CDR3 has 13 residues. The V and J ends lost 1 base and 2 bases, in that order; junction bases with no gene match: 1. CDR1 is SQVTM and CDR2 is ANQGSEA in the germline V gene. CDR3 amino acids: CSVEGDRTYEQYF. CDR3 nucleotide sequence: TGCAGCGTTGAAGGGGACAGGACCTACGAGCAGTACTTC.

This clonotype was found many times. The genes are TRBV30 and TRBJ2-7; D is perhaps TRBD1 or TRBD2 (6 bases each). The CDR3 has 14 amino acids. Germline assignment: CDR1 GTSNPN and CDR2 SVGIG (reference sequence). Deletions cut 0 bases from V and 2 bases from J, with 11 bases between. CDR3 DNA sequence: TGTGCCTGGAGTGTAGGGGGGAACACCTACGAGCAGTACTTC. Protein sequence: CAWSVGGNTYEQYF.

This clonotype was detected many times. The V gene is TRBV7-9, the J gene TRBJ1-1; the D gene is possibly TRBD1 (5 bases). Germline V gene sequence: CDR1 SEHNR, CDR2 FQNEAQ (reference sequence). The CDR3 loop spans 15 amino acids. V lost 5 bases and J lost 0, with 13 bases in between. The CDR3 sequence: CASSHSGNMNTEAFF. CDR3 nucleotide sequence: TGTGCCAGCAGCCATTCAGGGAACATGAACACTGAAGCTTTCTTT. Full variable domain (remainder filled in from reference TRBV7-9 and TRBJ1-1): DTGVSQNPRHKITKRGQNVTFRCDPISEHNRLYWYRQTLGQGPEFLTYFQNEAQLEKSRLLSDRFSAERPKGSFSTLEIQRTEQGDSAMYLCASSHSGNMNTEAFFGQGTRLTVV.

This clonotype occurred many times. The chain is built from TRBV7-9 and TRBJ1-1; D unresolved. V was shortened by 1 base and J by 0 bases, with 6 bases between the two germline ends. The germline V gene has CDR1 SEHNR and CDR2 FQNEAQ (reference sequence). This CDR3 is 14 amino acids long. CDR3 residues: CASSLGPVNTEAFF. As DNA, the CDR3 is TGTGCCAGCAGCTTAGGCCCAGTGAACACTGAAGCTTTCTTT.

This clonotype came up many times. This sequence joins TRBV7-2 and TRBJ2-7; tentative D call: TRBD2 (5 bases). This CDR3 region has 15 residues. V was shortened by 4 bases and J by 2 bases, with 15 bases between the two germline ends. Germline V lookup: CDR1 SGHTA, CDR2 FQGNSA. This CDR3 is CASSSVGETTYEQYF. CDR3 coding DNA: TGTGCCAGCAGCTCGGTCGGGGAAACCACCTACGAGCAGTACTTC.

On this clonotype itself: Relative to the germline gene, one junction end is altered; a read error may explain this. V and J are TRBV7-9 and TRBJ2-5; 9 bases match TRBD2. Germline lookup yields CDR1 SEHNR and CDR2 FQNEAQ (reference sequence). CDR3 length: 15 amino acids. The CDR3, as DNA: TGTGCCAGCATCGCAGCGGGAGGTCGACAAGAGACCCAGCACTTC. Its translation is CASIAAGGRQETQHF.

This clonotype has at least ten counts. This chain connects TRBV3-1 to TRBJ2-7; 8 bases line up with TRBD2. Germline V gene data show CDR1 as LGHDT and CDR2 as YNNKEL (reference sequence). CDR3 length equals 19 residues. Trimming cost V 0 bases and J 7 bases; bases outside gene matches: 20. Written as DNA, the CDR3 is TGTGCCAGCAGCCAAGACGTGGGAGGGAGAATAGCGGGGCCCCTGGAGCAGTACTTC. Protein sequence: CASSQDVGGRIAGPLEQYF.

This clonotype was counted only a few times. The V call is TRBV2, the J call TRBJ2-5; weak D call: TRBD2 (6 bases). The germline V and J ends were trimmed by 6 bases and 2 bases, with 13 bases remaining between them. From germline, CDR1 is SNHLY and CDR2 FYNNEI. This CDR3 has 14 amino acids. The CDR3 nucleotides are TGTGCCAGCAGACTAGCAGCAATTCAAGAGACCCAGTACTTC. This codes for CASRLAAIQETQYF. The full variable domain, completed using reference TRBV2 and TRBJ2-5, is EPEVTQTPSHQVTQMGQEVILRCVPISNHLYFYWYRQILGQKVEFLVSFYNNEISEKSEIFDDQFSVERPDGSNFTLKIRSTKLEDSAMYFCASRLAAIQETQYFGPGTRLLVL.

This sequence joins TRBV7-3 and TRBJ2-2; D perhaps matches TRBD1 (5 bases). This CDR3 is 14 amino acids long. With 7 bases removed from V and 1 base from J, the gap between germline ends came to 10 bases. In germline, CDR1 is SGHTA, CDR2 FQGTGA. CDR3 bases: TGTGCCAGCATGCAGGGCCGGAACACCGGGGAGCTGTTTTTT. It codes for CASMQGRNTGELFF.

The chain joins TRBV6-1 to TRBJ1-2; D unresolved. Germline loops: CDR1 MNHNS, CDR2 SASEGT. V was pared by 2 bases and J by 0 bases, with 10 bases between. CDR3 length equals 15 residues. The chain's CDR3 is CASSEMVLTNYGYTF. For the CDR3, the DNA is TGTGCCAGCAGTGAAATGGTGTTAACTAACTATGGCTACACCTTC.

This clonotype was found a few times. CDR3 coding DNA: TGTGCCAGTAATTTGGACAGTAAAGCTTTCTTT. This encodes CASNLDSKAFF. This chain links TRBV19 with TRBJ1-1, with TRBD1 as a possible D gene (6 bases). CDR3 length equals 11 residues. V lost 7 bases, J lost 9 bases, and 12 bases lay in between. The germline V gene encodes CDR1 LNHDA and CDR2 SQIVND (reference sequence).

The table lists this clonotype with many counts. CDR3 residues: CASSLNGGGPPGYEQYF. The CDR3 bases are TGTGCCAGCAGCTTGAACGGGGGCGGGCCTCCCGGCTACGAGCAGTACTTC. The V gene is TRBV11-3, the J gene TRBJ2-7; either TRBD1 or TRBD2 may supply D (6 bases each). The V gene lost 3 bases and the J gene lost 3 bases, with 21 bases spanning the gap. Germline V CDR1 and CDR2: SGHNT, YENEEA. CDR3 length: 17 residues.

This clonotype was seen ten or more times. The chain couples TRBV7-8 to TRBJ1-1; no firm D call. V was clipped by 6 bases and J by 3 bases, with 17 bases between them. The CDR3 consists of 15 residues. Germline V gene lookup returns CDR1 SGHVS and CDR2 FQNEAQ. The CDR3 protein is CASRPLLGSDTEAFF. The CDR3 nucleotides are TGTGCCAGCAGGCCCCTTTTAGGGTCGGACACTGAAGCTTTCTTT.

This clonotype showed up many times. DNA of the CDR3: TGCGCCAGCAGCTTGGAAGGGCCCTCGCGGGAGCAGTACTTC. It encodes CASSLEGPSREQYF. The J gene is TRBJ2-7, the V gene TRBV5-1; no clear D. V gave up 0 bases and J gave up 7 bases, with 14 bases separating them. Looked up from germline, CDR1 is SGHRS and CDR2 is YFSETQ. The CDR3 loop spans 14 amino acids.

The CDR3 nucleotides are TGTGCCAGCAGTTTATCCCCCGCCACCTCCGGGACAAAAGAGACCCAGTACTTC. This gives the protein CASSLSPATSGTKETQYF. This chain connects TRBV27 to TRBJ2-5; D perhaps matches TRBD1 (6 bases). Germline lookup yields CDR1 MNHEY and CDR2 SMNVEV (reference sequence). This CDR3 region has 18 residues. Trimming pared 0 bases from V and 3 bases from J, leaving 20 bases between.

V gene TRBV12-3 or TRBV12-4 combines with J gene TRBJ1-1; a weak D match, TRBD1 (5 bases). Trimming shortened V by 2 bases and J by 7 bases, and 8 bases separated the two germline ends. CDR3 length equals 12 residues. Here the CDR3 reads CASSLRGSEAFF. CDR3 DNA sequence: TGTGCCAGCAGTTTAAGGGGTAGTGAAGCTTTCTTT.

This clonotype was seen at least ten times. V usage is TRBV30 and J usage is TRBJ1-2, with D possibly being TRBD1 (6 bases). The CDR3 contains 13 residues. In germline, CDR1 is GTSNPN, CDR2 SVGIG (reference sequence). The V and J ends lost 0 bases and 3 bases respectively, with 8 bases between them. In DNA, the CDR3 is TGTGCCTGGAGTGTACAGGGTGACTATGGCTACACCTTC. It encodes CAWSVQGDYGYTF.

Many counts were recorded for this clonotype. Here the CDR3 DNA reads TGTGCCAGCAGTTTTCATGGACAGGCCTCGGGGGAGACCCAGTACTTC. Its translation: CASSFHGQASGETQYF. The V gene is TRBV27, the J gene TRBJ2-5; 7 nucleotides match TRBD1. This CDR3 comprises 16 residues. The trim removed 3 bases at V and 5 bases at J, leaving 12 bases unmatched. CDR1 is MNHEY, CDR2 SMNVEV, per germline (reference sequence).

This clonotype appeared many times. One end of the junction varies from germline; a read error may be responsible. The chain employs TRBV7-7 and TRBJ2-7, with a weak D call TRBD2 (5 bases). The germline CDR1 and CDR2 sequences are SSHAT and FNYEAQ (reference sequence). The CDR3 extends over 15 amino acids. The CDR3 nucleotides are TGTGCTAGCAGTCCCCTCCGGGGTCCAAGCTACGAGCAGTACTTC. Residues: CASSPLRGPSYEQYF.

The genes are TRBV3-1 and TRBJ2-7; 7 positions match TRBD1. The CDR3 is made up of 15 amino acids. With V trimmed by 4 bases and J by 0 bases, 6 bases remained unmatched. The germline V gene has CDR1 LGHDT and CDR2 YNNKEL (reference sequence). The chain's CDR3 is CASSPNRGDSYEQYF. In DNA form, the CDR3 reads TGTGCCAGCAGCCCAAACAGGGGAGACTCCTACGAGCAGTACTTC.

This clonotype was seen ten or more times. This chain uses TRBV13 with TRBJ2-7, with D perhaps matching TRBD1 or TRBD2 (5 bases each). This CDR3 comprises 14 residues. The V and J ends lost 6 bases and 5 bases respectively, with 17 bases between them. The germline V gene encodes CDR1 PRHDT and CDR2 FYEKMQ (reference sequence). CDR3 sequence reads: CASRGRWGSDEQYF. CDR3 nucleotides: TGTGCCAGCAGAGGACGGTGGGGGTCCGACGAGCAGTACTTC.

In this sample, this clonotype turned up many times. The J gene is TRBJ2-2, the V gene TRBV27; D is uncertain. The CDR3 length is 14 residues. Germline V gene data show CDR1 as MNHEY and CDR2 as SMNVEV (reference sequence). Trimming left V 4 bases short and J 0 bases short, with 6 bases between. CDR3 sequence (DNA): TGTGCCAGCAGTTGGTTCGCGAACACCGGGGAGCTGTTTTTT. Residues: CASSWFANTGELFF.

This clonotype has a count of ten or more. This chain links TRBV15 with TRBJ1-2; 9 nucleotides match TRBD1. The J segment lost 3 bases and the V segment lost 4 bases, leaving 3 bases of the junction unmatched. The germline CDR1 and CDR2 sequences are LNHNV and YYDKDF (reference sequence). CDR3 size: 14 residues. The CDR3 region is CATSIRQGDYGYTF. As DNA, the CDR3 is TGTGCCACCAGCATACGACAGGGGGACTATGGCTACACCTTC.

This clonotype appeared many times. One end of the junction fails to match germline, which may point to a read error. The rearrangement links TRBV20-1 to TRBJ2-7; no clear D. The CDR3 runs to 13 residues. Germline V gene sequence: CDR1 DFQATT, CDR2 SNEGSKA (reference sequence). CDR3 protein: CSARARRSYEQYF. The CDR3 DNA sequence: TGCAGTGCTAGAGCCCGTCGGTCTTACGAACAGTACTTC.

Many counts were recorded for this clonotype. V gene TRBV28 combines with J gene TRBJ2-2; D is possibly TRBD2 (6 bases). CDR1 and CDR2 (germline): MDHEN, SYDVKM. With 7 bases removed from V and 6 bases from J, the gap between germline ends came to 9 bases. CDR3 length: 12 amino acids. The CDR3 protein is CASTLAAGELFF. As DNA, the CDR3 is TGTGCCAGCACCTTAGCGGCCGGGGAGCTGTTTTTT.